The sequence of this TCR beta chain was determined in a study of cytomegalovirus exposure and HLA in healthy donors. Study-wide results and caveats: Reported results showed that the classifier diagnosed cytomegalovirus status with high specificity and sensitivity. In a later analysis, common viral pathogens appeared linked to several of the most significant clusters.

Turning to this clone: Its antigen is not identified.

This PCR relied on a set of 60 Vbeta primers and 13 Jbeta primers. Data came from immunoSEQ multiplex PCR; TCRdb stores just in-frame clones and leaves some out. The repertoire holds 150,000 or so clones, with about 79% as singletons. Specimen: PBMCs. This clonotype was obtained from a male donor in good health and CMV-seronegative.

The CDR3 loop reads CASSTVVWAQPQHF. In DNA, the CDR3 is TGTGCCAGTAGTACGGTGGTTTGGGCACAGCCCCAGCATTTT. The chain carries TRBV19 and TRBJ1-5; no clear D. This CDR3 has 14 residues. Germline CDR1 and CDR2: LNHDA and SQIVND (reference sequence). Between the trimmed V and J ends, which lost 4 bases and 7 bases, there was a span of 14 bases.